This TCR beta chain was sequenced for a study of blood T cell repertoires in COVID-19. Germline V CDR1 and CDR2: SNHLY, FYNNEI. Trimming left V 6 bases short and J 2 bases short, with 16 bases between. This CDR3 has 15 amino acids. Method: immunoSEQ multiplex PCR; TCRdb's copy keeps in-frame clones and lacks some. Of around 150,000 clones listed, about 86% are singletons. Two negative PCRs, clearance, or symptom resolution were required of recovered Cohort 3 donors. Sequenced input: PBMCs or T cells enriched from blood (not recorded which). The clonotype comes from a man aged 50 to 60 who had recovered from COVID-19. V is TRBV2 and J is TRBJ1-2; D is undetermined. The CDR3 protein is CASSPDLTPNYGYTF. DNA of the CDR3: TGTGCCAGCAGCCCTGACCTGACACCCAACTATGGCTACACCTTC.